This TCR beta chain originates from a study of T-cell memory formation after mild COVID-19. Findings of the study overall: Clonal second-wave expansions that peaked on day 37 had unconfirmed SARS-CoV-2 specificity.

From the 5' RACE reads, TCRdb called clonotypes with MiXCR, one entry per CDR3 protein. This sample has roughly 400,000 distinct CDR3 sequences, with roughly 15% found just once. This clonotype was seen a handful of times. As yet, its antigen is unknown. This CDR3 has 15 amino acids. Per germline, CDR1 DFQATT and CDR2 SNEGSKA (reference sequence). Trimming left V 5 bases short and J 1 base short, with 17 bases between. The chain employs TRBV20-1 and TRBJ1-1; possible D gene TRBD1, 6 bases. This TCR was recovered from a young man who had mild COVID-19 (a few samples of this study predate the infection). Cell type and time point are not known. Sequencing was carried out using PBMCs or a T cell subset sorted from them (not recorded which). The CDR3 sequence: CSAQKPDRKNTEAFF. In nucleotides, the CDR3 is TGCAGTGCTCAAAAACCGGACAGAAAGAACACTGAAGCTTTCTTT.